The 2 T cell receptor beta chains listed next were all sequenced from one sample in a study of cytomegalovirus exposure and HLA in healthy donors. PCR was performed using 60 Vbeta and 13 Jbeta primers. Profiling relied on immunoSEQ multiplex PCR, and the TCRdb table lists in-frame clones only, not all of them. Altogether about 140,000 clones are present, 60% to 80% being singletons, with the ten largest covering about 3%. The sample consisted of PBMCs. Receptors originate from a man in his forties or fifties in good health and CMV-seronegative.

The chain carries TRBV19 and TRBJ1-1, with TRBD1 as a possible D gene (6 bases). Trimming pared 4 bases from V and 6 bases from J, leaving 18 bases between. The length of the CDR3 is 15 residues. Germline V CDR1 and CDR2: LNHDA, SQIVND (reference sequence). CDR3 region: CASSTGIQGFPEAFF. CDR3 sequence (DNA): TGTGCCAGTAGTACAGGAATACAGGGTTTTCCTGAAGCTTTCTTT.

In its sample, this clone was seen a few times. This chain links TRBV5-1 with TRBJ1-1; the D gene is possibly TRBD1 (5 bases). V was trimmed by 4 bases and J by 3 bases, leaving 13 bases between them. The CDR3 contains 14 residues. Germline V CDR1 and CDR2: SGHRS, YFSETQ. CDR3 loop: CASSVEAGYTEAFF. The CDR3 coding sequence is TGCGCCAGCAGCGTGGAGGCAGGGTACACTGAAGCTTTCTTT.